The T cell receptor (beta chain) described here comes from a study of early T cells in non-severe SARS-CoV-2 infection. Study context: Investigators sequenced bulk RNA drawn from unsorted whole blood, and chains remained unpaired. Study outcomes and limitations: Using VDJdb, the matching emphasized anti-spike CD8 responses while missing private and CD4 specificities.

This clonotype has only a few counts. What it binds is unknown. Deletions cut 2 bases from V and 0 bases from J, with 9 bases between. The CDR3 has 15 residues. Unique molecular identifier tags were affixed to discrete cDNA molecules. MiXCR was run by TCRdb on the 5' RACE reads, yielding one entry per CDR3 protein. The sample lists fewer than 120,000 distinct CDR3 sequences, around 12% occurring once. This clonotype originated in an adult who was a healthcare worker with PCR-confirmed SARS-CoV-2 infection or an uninfected control (not recorded which). The input for sequencing was whole blood, taken at baseline. The genes are TRBV12-3 or TRBV12-4 and TRBJ2-3, with D perhaps matching TRBD2 (5 bases). The CDR3 bases are TGTGCCAGCAGTTTACCAGCGGTGAGCACAGATACGCAGTATTTT. It translates to CASSLPAVSTDTQYF.